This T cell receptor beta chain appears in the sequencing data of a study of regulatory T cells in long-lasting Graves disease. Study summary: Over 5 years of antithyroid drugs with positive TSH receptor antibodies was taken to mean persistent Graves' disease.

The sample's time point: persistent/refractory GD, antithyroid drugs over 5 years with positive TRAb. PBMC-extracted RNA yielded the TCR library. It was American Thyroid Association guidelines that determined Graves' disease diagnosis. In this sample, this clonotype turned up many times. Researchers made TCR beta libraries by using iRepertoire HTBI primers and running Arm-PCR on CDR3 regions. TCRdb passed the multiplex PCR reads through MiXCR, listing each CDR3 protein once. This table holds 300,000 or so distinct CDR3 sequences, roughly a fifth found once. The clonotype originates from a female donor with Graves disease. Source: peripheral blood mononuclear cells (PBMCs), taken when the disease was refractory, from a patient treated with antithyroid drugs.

CDR3 nucleotides: TGTGCCAGCAGTAACATGAACACTGAAGCTTTCTTT. Translation gives CASSNMNTEAFF. This chain links TRBV7-8 with TRBJ1-1; D not certain. V dropped 6 bases and J dropped 0 bases, with 5 bases sitting between them. The CDR3 contains 12 residues. Germline assignment: CDR1 SGHVS and CDR2 FQNEAQ.